The 31 T cell receptor beta chains listed next were all sequenced from one sample in a study of blood T cells in healthy people across ages. It was with a sample-barcoded 5' primer and a J-beta primer mix that a second PCR of roughly 7 to 12 cycles was run. TCRdb processed the 5' RACE reads anew with MiXCR; each CDR3 protein has one entry. In the table there are fewer than 1,200,000 distinct CDR3 sequences, approximately 26% of which are singletons. The sample was also linked to a second study, of T cells of mothers and their children.

Sequenced sample: blood. The source of these receptors is a girl aged 2-10 years in good health.

The chain is built from TRBV7-2 and TRBJ2-5; TRBD1 aligns across 10 bases. The V and J ends lost 6 bases and 3 bases, in that order; junction bases with no gene match: 10. The V gene's germline CDR1 is SGHTA and CDR2 FQGNSA. There are 16 residues in the CDR3. CDR3 sequence reads: CASRHPGTGEEETQYF. The CDR3 bases are TGTGCCAGCAGGCACCCCGGGACAGGGGAAGAAGAGACCCAGTACTTC.

This clonotype occurred a few times. This chain joins TRBV4-1 and TRBJ2-4, with D perhaps assigned TRBD1 or TRBD2 (6 bases each). This CDR3 has 14 residues. Trimming pared 0 bases from V and 15 bases from J, leaving 18 bases between. Germline CDR1 is MGHRA and CDR2 is YSYEKL. DNA for the CDR3: TGCGCCAGCAGCCAAGAAGGGGGGAACGGGGAGCGGTACTTC. It codes for CASSQEGGNGERYF.

In its sample, this clonotype was seen a few times. The chain recombines TRBV29-1 with TRBJ2-1; D gene uncertain. The CDR3 runs 12 residues. Per germline, CDR1 SQVTM and CDR2 ANQGSEA. The V gene lost 4 bases and the J gene lost 6 bases, with 10 bases spanning the gap. The CDR3 protein is CSVVWAVNEQFF. The DNA of the CDR3 is TGCAGCGTTGTGTGGGCAGTCAATGAGCAGTTCTTC.

The chain uses TRBV7-3 and TRBJ2-1; D possibly corresponds to TRBD1 (6 bases). CDR1 is SGHTA and CDR2 is FQGTGA in the germline V gene. This CDR3 spans 14 amino acids. The V end was cut by 3 bases, the J end by 5 bases, with 11 bases between. CDR3 loop: CASSFTGSDNEQFF. The CDR3 DNA reads TGTGCCAGCAGCTTTACAGGGTCCGACAATGAGCAGTTCTTC.

This chain links TRBV24-1 with TRBJ2-7; 10 positions match TRBD2. Germline assignment: CDR1 KGHDR and CDR2 SFDVKD. J gave up 2 bases and V 4 bases, and 4 bases lay outside the gene matches. This CDR3 region has 15 residues. The CDR3 loop is CATSESSGGAYEQYF. CDR3 nucleotide sequence: TGTGCCACCAGTGAGTCTAGCGGGGGAGCCTACGAGCAGTACTTC.

Only a few counts were recorded for this clonotype. The chain links TRBV4-3 to TRBJ2-3, with a tentative D call TRBD2 (6 bases). CDR1 and CDR2 (germline): LGHNA, YSLEER. The CDR3 extends over 18 amino acids. Deletions cut 0 bases from V and 2 bases from J, with 18 bases between. The DNA of the CDR3 is TGCGCCAGCAGCCAAGATCTAAGCGGGTCATACCCCACAGATACGCAGTATTTT. As protein: CASSQDLSGSYPTDTQYF.

This clonotype was seen only a few times. The DNA of the CDR3 is TGCGCCAGCAGTATGACAGGGACTCACGAGCAGTACTTC. It codes for CASSMTGTHEQYF. V and J are TRBV5-1 and TRBJ2-7; D might be TRBD1 (7 bases). Trimming stripped 5 bases from V and 5 bases from J, with 14 bases between. CDR1 SGHRS and CDR2 YFSETQ come from the germline V gene. The CDR3 is made up of 13 amino acids.

This clonotype was seen a few times. The chain combines TRBV28 with TRBJ2-3; 10 bases are shared with TRBD2. The ends lost 5 bases at V and 1 base at J; junction bases unmatched: 6. The CDR3 sequence is 16 residues long. Per germline, CDR1 MDHEN and CDR2 SYDVKM. CDR3 sequence (DNA): TGTGCCAGCAGTCTAGGACTAGCGGACGGCACAGATACGCAGTATTTT. It translates to CASSLGLADGTDTQYF.

This chain links TRBV29-1 with TRBJ2-5; no clear D. The CDR3 is 13 residues long. Germline V gives CDR1 SQVTM, CDR2 ANQGSEA. Trimming took 2 bases from V and 2 from J, leaving 9 bases between them. The CDR3 DNA reads TGCAGCGTTGAAAAGCCGTGGCAAGAGACCCAGTACTTC. Its protein is CSVEKPWQETQYF.

The CDR3 DNA sequence: TGTGCCAGCAGTTTAACTGAGGCTGGGGCCAACGTCCTGACTTTC. This encodes CASSLTEAGANVLTF. The V and J genes are TRBV27 and TRBJ2-6; the D is unclear. Germline values: CDR1 MNHEY, CDR2 SMNVEV (reference sequence). Between the trimmed V and J ends, which lost 2 bases and 2 bases, there was a span of 7 bases. The CDR3 spans 15 residues.

The V and J genes are TRBV12-3 or TRBV12-4 and TRBJ2-3; D tentatively fits TRBD1 or TRBD2 (5 bases each). V lost 3 bases and J lost 6, with 10 bases in between. This CDR3 has 13 amino acids. CDR3 sequence (DNA): TGTGCCAGCAGTTTCAGGGAGTCGGATACGCAGTATTTT. This encodes CASSFRESDTQYF.

The J gene is TRBJ1-2, the V gene TRBV7-2; a weak D match, TRBD1 (5 bases). This CDR3 is 16 amino acids long. The ends were cut back, 2 bases at V and 0 bases at J, with 13 bases in the middle. Germline CDR1 reads SGHTA; CDR2 reads FQGNSA. The chain's CDR3 is CASSLYSWTPNYGYTF. In DNA, the CDR3 is TGTGCCAGCAGCTTATATTCGTGGACACCTAACTATGGCTACACCTTC.

This clonotype has more than one count but fewer than ten. This chain joins TRBV5-6 and TRBJ2-1; 16 positions agree with TRBD2. Looked up from germline, CDR1 is SGHDT and CDR2 is YYEEEE. J gave up 3 bases and V 2 bases, and 5 bases lay outside the gene matches. The CDR3 is 18 residues long. As DNA, the CDR3 is TGTGCCAGCAGCTTAGGGACTAGCGGGGGGGCGTTCTACAATGAGCAGTTCTTC. Amino acid sequence: CASSLGTSGGAFYNEQFF.

The sample holds a few counts of this clonotype. V usage is TRBV11-3 and J usage is TRBJ2-3; the match to TRBD1 covers 7 bases. CDR3 length: 14 residues. The germline V gene encodes CDR1 SGHNT and CDR2 YENEEA. V dropped 5 bases and J dropped 2; count of bases not matched to a gene: 4. This CDR3 reads CASSDRAVTDTQYF. CDR3 DNA sequence: TGTGCCAGCAGCGACAGGGCCGTCACAGATACGCAGTATTTT.

This clonotype appeared a few times. The chain joins TRBV7-2 to TRBJ2-7; TRBD2 matches 9 bases. The germline gives CDR1 SGHTA, CDR2 FQGNSA. V lost 3 bases to trimming and J lost 1 base; unmatched junction nucleotides: 4. The CDR3 runs to 15 residues. The CDR3 loop reads CASSFLAGESYEQYF. CDR3 nucleotide sequence: TGTGCCAGCAGCTTCTTAGCGGGAGAGTCCTACGAGCAGTACTTC.

The chain has TRBV6-5 and TRBJ2-4, with D possibly matching TRBD2 (6 bases). There are 13 residues in the CDR3. Looked up from germline, CDR1 is MNHEY and CDR2 is SVGAGI. V was cut by 8 bases and J by 2 bases, with 10 bases left in between. This CDR3 reads CASSGTSKNIQYF. CDR3 coding DNA: TGTGCCAGCTCCGGGACTTCCAAAAACATTCAGTACTTC.

This rearrangement joins TRBV4-1 to TRBJ1-2, with 9 bases that match TRBD1. CDR1 MGHRA and CDR2 YSYEKL come from the germline V gene. With V trimmed by 1 base and J by 8 bases, 5 bases remained unmatched. CDR3 length: 14 amino acids. The CDR3 DNA is TGCGCCAGCAGCCAAGGGACAGGGGTCGAGGGCTACACCTTC. Its protein is CASSQGTGVEGYTF.

This clonotype was counted a few times. This chain joins TRBV7-2 and TRBJ2-7; possibly TRBD2 for D (6 bases). The CDR3 is 14 residues long. V was shortened by 0 bases and J by 6 bases, with 12 bases between the two germline ends. The germline V gene has CDR1 SGHTA and CDR2 FQGNSA. The CDR3 is CASSLALWDSEQYF. As DNA, the CDR3 is TGTGCCAGCAGCTTAGCGCTCTGGGACTCCGAGCAGTACTTC.

This clonotype was counted a few times. V usage is TRBV19 and J usage is TRBJ1-1; D ambiguous. Germline V CDR1 and CDR2: LNHDA, SQIVND (reference sequence). CDR3 length equals 13 residues. Deletions cut 2 bases from V and 1 base from J, with 5 bases between. CDR3 sequence: CASSINQNTEAFF. CDR3 coding DNA: TGTGCCAGTAGTATAAACCAGAACACTGAAGCTTTCTTT.

V gene TRBV15 combines with J gene TRBJ1-3, with a possible D match to TRBD1 (5 bases). The CDR3 is made up of 14 amino acids. Germline CDR1 reads LNHNV; CDR2 reads YYDKDF (reference sequence). Trimming removed 9 bases at V and 2 bases at J, with 14 bases between. In nucleotides, the CDR3 is TGTGCCACTGCCGGCGGGGGGACTGGAAACACCATATATTTT. Encoded protein: CATAGGGTGNTIYF.

J is TRBJ2-5 and V is TRBV5-1; D gene unclear. CDR1 is SGHRS, CDR2 YFSETQ, per germline. With 3 bases removed from V and 5 bases from J, the gap between germline ends came to 14 bases. The CDR3 has 14 amino acids. The CDR3 DNA reads as TGCGCCAGCAGCTCCCCACAGCTTGTGGAGACCCAGTACTTC. Amino acids: CASSSPQLVETQYF.

This chain links TRBV24-1 with TRBJ2-3; 8 nucleotides match TRBD2. Germline V gene sequence: CDR1 KGHDR, CDR2 SFDVKD. The CDR3 runs to 19 residues. V lost 3 bases to trimming and J lost 2 bases; unmatched junction nucleotides: 15. CDR3 DNA: TGTGCCACCAGTGATCAAAATTATCTACACGGGAGGGCCACAGATACGCAGTATTTT. Amino acids: CATSDQNYLHGRATDTQYF.

The sample holds a few counts of this clonotype. At one of its ends the junction is not consistent with the germline gene, which may arise from a read error. This chain connects TRBV12-3 or TRBV12-4 to TRBJ1-2, with a tentative D call TRBD1 (6 bases). The length of the CDR3 is 14 residues. The CDR3 sequence is CAGSDSQGLLGYTF. The CDR3, as DNA: TGTGCCGGCAGTGACTCCCAGGGGCTCTTGGGCTACACCTTC.

This clonotype appeared a few times. The chain has TRBV5-1 and TRBJ2-7; tentative D call: TRBD2 (5 bases). The V gene lost 5 bases and the J gene lost 3 bases, with 9 bases spanning the gap. Germline CDR1 is SGHRS and CDR2 is YFSETQ. CDR3 length equals 12 residues. This CDR3 reads CASRSGSYEQYF. Written as DNA, the CDR3 is TGCGCCAGCAGGAGTGGGAGCTACGAGCAGTACTTC.

This clonotype showed up just a few times. The chain has TRBV3-1 and TRBJ1-5, with a tentative D call TRBD1 (5 bases). V was trimmed by 4 bases and J by 4 bases, leaving 11 bases between them. CDR1 is LGHDT, CDR2 YNNKEL, per germline (reference sequence). This CDR3 comprises 14 residues. The CDR3 coding sequence is TGTGCCAGCAGCCCGGGGGGGAAAAATCAGCCCCAGCATTTT. It is translated as CASSPGGKNQPQHF.

This clonotype was observed a handful of times. The chain combines TRBV28 with TRBJ2-3, with D tentatively TRBD2 (6 bases). The CDR3 is 15 amino acids. Trimming stripped 4 bases from V and 6 bases from J, with 17 bases between. The germline V gene encodes CDR1 MDHEN and CDR2 SYDVKM. The CDR3 spells CASSSMTRSMDTQYF. In DNA, the CDR3 is TGTGCCAGCAGTTCTATGACTAGATCCATGGATACGCAGTATTTT.

In this sample, this clonotype turned up a few times. The rearrangement links TRBV20-1 to TRBJ2-5, with 10 bases matching TRBD2. The end of the DNA aligns better with TRBJ2-7, so the J call may be wrong. Germline loops: CDR1 DFQATT, CDR2 SNEGSKA (reference sequence). The CDR3 spans 16 residues. CDR3 sequence reads: CSARDPLAGEDDEQYF. In nucleotides, the CDR3 is TGCAGTGCTAGGGACCCGCTAGCGGGAGAGGATGACGAGCAGTACTTC.

The chain uses TRBV20-1 and TRBJ2-7; D not certain. Germline assignment: CDR1 DFQATT and CDR2 SNEGSKA (reference sequence). This CDR3 spans 10 amino acids. V was clipped by 6 bases and J by 6 bases, with 9 bases between them. In nucleotides, the CDR3 is TGCAGTGCCAGTGGGGTCGAGCAGTACTTC. This gives the protein CSASGVEQYF.

In its sample, this clonotype was seen a few times. The gene calls are TRBV29-1 and TRBJ1-4, with 7 nucleotides matching TRBD1. The germline V gene encodes CDR1 SQVTM and CDR2 ANQGSEA. The CDR3 loop spans 13 amino acids. The junction had 8 bases not matched to a gene; V was cut back by 6 bases and J by 7 bases. CDR3: CSVFGTEPEKLFF. The CDR3 nucleotides are TGCAGCGTGTTTGGGACAGAGCCTGAAAAACTGTTTTTT.

This clonotype was detected a few times. The chain recombines TRBV10-3 with TRBJ2-1, with a weak D call TRBD2 (6 bases). The V gene's germline CDR1 is ENHRY and CDR2 SYGVKD. The CDR3 is 18 amino acids. V lost 7 bases and J 0 bases, leaving 22 bases between the germline ends. The CDR3 sequence: CAINRASADYSSYNEQFF. The DNA for the CDR3 is TGTGCCATCAACCGGGCTAGCGCCGACTACAGCTCCTACAATGAGCAGTTCTTC.

The V and J genes are TRBV7-3 and TRBJ2-5; TRBD1 or TRBD2 may be the D gene (6 bases each). Germline CDR1 SGHTA, CDR2 FQGTGA. CDR3 length equals 16 residues. Trimming cost V 1 base and J 3 bases, with 15 bases left between them. CDR3 bases: TGTGCCAGCAGCTTAAGCCCGGGGGCAGGGGAAGAGACCCAGTACTTC. Its protein is CASSLSPGAGEETQYF.